The T cell receptor beta chain described here comes from a study of blood T cells in healthy people across ages. Study findings and constraints: Aged donors had fewer naive CD4+ cells and lower diversity than long-lived donors.

Trimming stripped 1 base from V and 3 bases from J, with 9 bases between. This CDR3 is built from 14 residues. CDR1 MNHNS and CDR2 SASEGT come from the germline V gene. A second PCR, run for about 6 to 12 cycles, used a sample-barcoded 5' primer plus a J-beta primer mix. In TCRdb, the 5' RACE reads were re-called with MiXCR into one record per CDR3 protein. The repertoire holds approximately 600,000 distinct CDR3 sequences, with around three fifths as singletons. Note on this clonotype: Its antigen remains unknown.

J is TRBJ1-1 and V is TRBV6-1; a weak D match, TRBD1 (6 bases). Source material: blood. This clonotype was obtained from a man aged 60 to 69 in good health. The CDR3 bases are TGTGCCAGCAGTGAAGTTGACAGGCACACTGAAGCTTTCTTT. Its protein product is CASSEVDRHTEAFF.